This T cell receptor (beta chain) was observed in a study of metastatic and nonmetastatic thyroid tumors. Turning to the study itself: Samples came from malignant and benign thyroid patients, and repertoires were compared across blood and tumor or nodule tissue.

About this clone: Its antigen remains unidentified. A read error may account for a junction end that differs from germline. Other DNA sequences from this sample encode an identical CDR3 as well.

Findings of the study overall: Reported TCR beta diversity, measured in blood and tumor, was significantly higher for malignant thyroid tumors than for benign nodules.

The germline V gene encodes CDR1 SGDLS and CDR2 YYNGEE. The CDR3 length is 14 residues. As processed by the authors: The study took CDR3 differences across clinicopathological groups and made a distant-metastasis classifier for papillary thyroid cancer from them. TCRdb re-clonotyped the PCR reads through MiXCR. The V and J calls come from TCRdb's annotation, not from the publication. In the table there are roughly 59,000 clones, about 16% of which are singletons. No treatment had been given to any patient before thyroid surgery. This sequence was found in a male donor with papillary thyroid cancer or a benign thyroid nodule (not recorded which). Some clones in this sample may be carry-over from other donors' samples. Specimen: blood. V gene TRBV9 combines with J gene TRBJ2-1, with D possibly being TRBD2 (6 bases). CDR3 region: CASSVCLALNEQFF. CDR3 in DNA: TGTGCTAGCAGCGTATGTCTAGCGCTCAATGAGCAGTTCTTC.